This T cell receptor (beta chain) was sequenced in a study of T cells in Graves' hyperthyroidism and ophthalmopathy. Findings and limits, study-wide: For ophthalmopathy, model prediction preceded onset by a median roughly 6.2 months.

Amplified regions were TCR beta CDR3 sequences from RNA transcripts. HTBI primers drove first-round RT-PCR of the TCR CDR3. TCRdb re-called the multiplex PCR reads through MiXCR, storing one row per CDR3 protein. This table has 550,000 to 700,000 distinct CDR3 sequences, about 15% appearing once. CDR1 is SGHTA, CDR2 FQGTGA, per germline. The CDR3 spans 17 residues. The V end lost 2 bases, the J end lost 1 base, and 12 bases lay between the germline ends. This clonotype has a handful of counts. Its antigen is not known. The specimen sequenced was blood. The chain is built from TRBV7-3 and TRBJ2-6; possible D gene TRBD1, 6 bases. The TCR originated in a woman aged 40-49 years with Graves' ophthalmopathy. CDR3 amino acids: CASSLSQRGSGANVLTF. As DNA, the CDR3 is TGTGCCAGCAGCTTATCACAAAGGGGGTCTGGGGCCAACGTCCTGACTTTC.